Presented here are 2 T cell receptor beta chains from one specimen sequenced in a study of blood T cell repertoires in COVID-19. Profiled with immunoSEQ multiplex PCR; TCRdb holds only in-frame clones, not every one. This repertoire shows approximately 280,000 clones, approximately 90% found once; its top ten account for about 4.6%. Sequencing was performed on peripheral blood. Source of these receptors: a man aged 40-50 years with acute or convalescent COVID-19.

The rearrangement links TRBV7-9 to TRBJ2-7; TRBD1 matches at 10 bases. The CDR3 is 15 amino acids. The germline gives CDR1 SEHNR, CDR2 FQNEAQ (reference sequence). J lost 4 bases, V lost 4 bases, and 7 bases had no gene match. Here the CDR3 reads CASSSPGQGIYEQYF. CDR3 coding DNA: TGTGCCAGCAGCTCTCCGGGACAGGGGATATACGAGCAGTACTTC. The variable domain in full, with the rest retrieved from reference TRBV7-9 and TRBJ2-7, is DTGVSQNPRHKITKRGQNVTFRCDPISEHNRLYWYRQTLGQGPEFLTYFQNEAQLEKSRLLSDRFSAERPKGSFSTLEIQRTEQGDSAMYLCASSSPGQGIYEQYFGPGTRLTVT.

The CDR3 loop reads CAWSVAGASYNSPLHF. The CDR3 nucleotides are TGTGCCTGGAGTGTTGCGGGGGCATCCTATAATTCACCCCTCCACTTT. This sequence joins TRBV30 and TRBJ1-6, with a possible D match to TRBD1 (6 bases). CDR1 GTSNPN and CDR2 SVGIG come from the germline V gene (reference sequence). The CDR3 extends over 16 amino acids. The V end lost 0 bases, the J end lost 1 base, and 10 bases lay between the germline ends. The full variable domain, rest sourced from reference TRBV30 and TRBJ1-6, is SQTIHQWPATLVQPVGSPLSLECTVEGTSNPNLYWYRQAAGRGLQLLFYSVGIGQISSEVPQNLSASRPQDRQFILSSKKLLLSDSGFYLCAWSVAGASYNSPLHFGNGTRLTVT.